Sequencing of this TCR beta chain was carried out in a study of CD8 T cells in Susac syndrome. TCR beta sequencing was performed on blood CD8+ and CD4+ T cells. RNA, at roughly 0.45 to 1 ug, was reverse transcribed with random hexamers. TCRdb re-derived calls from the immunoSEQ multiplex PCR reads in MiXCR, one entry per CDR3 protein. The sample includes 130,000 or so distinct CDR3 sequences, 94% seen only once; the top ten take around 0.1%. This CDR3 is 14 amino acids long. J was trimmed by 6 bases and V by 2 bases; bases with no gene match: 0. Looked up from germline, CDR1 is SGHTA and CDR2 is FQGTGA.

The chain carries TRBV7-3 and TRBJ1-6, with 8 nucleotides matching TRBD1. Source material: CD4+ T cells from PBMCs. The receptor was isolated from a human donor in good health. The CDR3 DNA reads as TGTGCCAGCAGCTTACAGGGGGCTAATTCACCCCTCCACTTT. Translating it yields CASSLQGANSPLHF.